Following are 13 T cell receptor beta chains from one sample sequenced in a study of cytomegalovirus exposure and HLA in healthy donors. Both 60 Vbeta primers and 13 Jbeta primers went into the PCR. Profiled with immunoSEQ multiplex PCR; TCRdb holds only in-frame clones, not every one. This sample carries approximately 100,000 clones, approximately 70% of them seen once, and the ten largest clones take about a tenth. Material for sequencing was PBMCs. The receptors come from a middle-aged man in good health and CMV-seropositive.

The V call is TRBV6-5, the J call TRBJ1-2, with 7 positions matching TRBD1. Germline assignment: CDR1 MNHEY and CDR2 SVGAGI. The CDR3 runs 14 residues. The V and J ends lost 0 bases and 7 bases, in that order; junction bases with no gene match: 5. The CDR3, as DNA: TGTGCCAGCAGTTACTCAGTACAGGGGCTTGGCTACACCTTC. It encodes CASSYSVQGLGYTF.

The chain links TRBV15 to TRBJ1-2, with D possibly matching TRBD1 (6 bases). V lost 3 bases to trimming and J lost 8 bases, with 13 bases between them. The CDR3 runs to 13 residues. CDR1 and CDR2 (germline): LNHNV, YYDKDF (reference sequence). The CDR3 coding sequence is TGTGCCACCAGCAGCCTACAGGGTGGAGGCTACACCTTC. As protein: CATSSLQGGGYTF.

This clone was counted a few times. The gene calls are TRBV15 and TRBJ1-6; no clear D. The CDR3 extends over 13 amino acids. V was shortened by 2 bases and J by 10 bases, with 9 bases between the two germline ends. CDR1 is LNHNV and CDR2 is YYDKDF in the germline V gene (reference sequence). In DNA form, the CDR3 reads TGTGCCACCAGCAGATTTCTTGCGTCACCCCTCCACTTT. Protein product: CATSRFLASPLHF.

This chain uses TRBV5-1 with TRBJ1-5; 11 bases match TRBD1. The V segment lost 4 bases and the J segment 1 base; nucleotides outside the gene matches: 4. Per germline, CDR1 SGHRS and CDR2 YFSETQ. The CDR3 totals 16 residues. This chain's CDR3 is CASSPGTGGSNQPQHF. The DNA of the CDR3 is TGCGCCAGCAGCCCCGGGACAGGGGGGAGCAATCAGCCCCAGCATTTT.

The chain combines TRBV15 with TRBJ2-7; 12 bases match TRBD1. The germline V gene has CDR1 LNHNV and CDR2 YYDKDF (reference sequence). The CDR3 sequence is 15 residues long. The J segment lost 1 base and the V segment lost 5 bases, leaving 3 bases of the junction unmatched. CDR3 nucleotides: TGTGCCACCAGCCGGGACAGGGGGCAGTCCTACGAGCAGTACGTC. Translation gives CATSRDRGQSYEQYV.

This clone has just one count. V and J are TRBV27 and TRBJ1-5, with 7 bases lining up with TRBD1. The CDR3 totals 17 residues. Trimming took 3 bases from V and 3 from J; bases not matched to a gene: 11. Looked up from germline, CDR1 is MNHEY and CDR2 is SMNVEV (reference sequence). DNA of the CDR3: TGTGCCAGCAGTTTGAGTTGGGGGGACAGATTCAATCAGCCCCAGCATTTT. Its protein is CASSLSWGDRFNQPQHF.

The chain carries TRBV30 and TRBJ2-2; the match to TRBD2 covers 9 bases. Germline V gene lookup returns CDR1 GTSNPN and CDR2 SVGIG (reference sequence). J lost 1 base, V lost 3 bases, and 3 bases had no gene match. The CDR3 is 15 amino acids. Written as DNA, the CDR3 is TGTGCCTGGAGGACTAGCGGCCTGAACACCGGGGAGCTGTTTTTT. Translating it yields CAWRTSGLNTGELFF.

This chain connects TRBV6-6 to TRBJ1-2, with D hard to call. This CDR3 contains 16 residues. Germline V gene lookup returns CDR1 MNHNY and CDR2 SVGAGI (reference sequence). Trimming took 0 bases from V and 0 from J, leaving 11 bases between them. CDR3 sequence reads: CASSYSRGLANYGYTF. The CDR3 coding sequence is TGTGCCAGCAGTTACTCGAGAGGGCTAGCTAACTATGGCTACACCTTC.

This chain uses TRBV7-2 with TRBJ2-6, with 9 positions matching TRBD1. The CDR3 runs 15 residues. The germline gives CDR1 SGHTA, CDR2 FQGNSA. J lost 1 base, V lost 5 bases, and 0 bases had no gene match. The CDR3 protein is CASSGQGSGANVLTF. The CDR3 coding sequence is TGTGCCAGCAGCGGACAGGGGTCTGGGGCCAACGTCCTGACTTTC.

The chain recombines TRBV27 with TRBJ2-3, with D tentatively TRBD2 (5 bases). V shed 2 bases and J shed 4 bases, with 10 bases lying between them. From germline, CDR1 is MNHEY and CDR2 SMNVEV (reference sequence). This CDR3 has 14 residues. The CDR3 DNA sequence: TGTGCCAGCAGTTTAACAGCGGTCCCAGATACGCAGTATTTT. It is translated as CASSLTAVPDTQYF.

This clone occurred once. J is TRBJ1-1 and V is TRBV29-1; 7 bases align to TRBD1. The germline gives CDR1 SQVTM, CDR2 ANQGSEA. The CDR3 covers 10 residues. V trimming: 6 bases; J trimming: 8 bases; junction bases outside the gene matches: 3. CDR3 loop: CSVLQGEAFF. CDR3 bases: TGCAGCGTCCTACAGGGGGAAGCTTTCTTT.

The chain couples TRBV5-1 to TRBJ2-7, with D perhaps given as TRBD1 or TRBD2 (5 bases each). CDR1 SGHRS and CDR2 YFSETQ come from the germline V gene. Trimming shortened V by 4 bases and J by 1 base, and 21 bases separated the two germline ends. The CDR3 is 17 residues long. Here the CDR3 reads CASSVGERPVVSYEQYF. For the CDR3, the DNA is TGCGCCAGCAGCGTGGGGGAGCGTCCCGTGGTATCCTACGAGCAGTACTTC.

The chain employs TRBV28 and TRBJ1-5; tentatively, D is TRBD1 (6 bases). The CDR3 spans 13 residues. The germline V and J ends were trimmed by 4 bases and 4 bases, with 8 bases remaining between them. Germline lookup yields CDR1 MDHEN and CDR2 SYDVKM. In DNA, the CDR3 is TGTGCCAGCAGTTCAGGGGTTAATCAGCCCCAGCATTTT. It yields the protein CASSSGVNQPQHF.